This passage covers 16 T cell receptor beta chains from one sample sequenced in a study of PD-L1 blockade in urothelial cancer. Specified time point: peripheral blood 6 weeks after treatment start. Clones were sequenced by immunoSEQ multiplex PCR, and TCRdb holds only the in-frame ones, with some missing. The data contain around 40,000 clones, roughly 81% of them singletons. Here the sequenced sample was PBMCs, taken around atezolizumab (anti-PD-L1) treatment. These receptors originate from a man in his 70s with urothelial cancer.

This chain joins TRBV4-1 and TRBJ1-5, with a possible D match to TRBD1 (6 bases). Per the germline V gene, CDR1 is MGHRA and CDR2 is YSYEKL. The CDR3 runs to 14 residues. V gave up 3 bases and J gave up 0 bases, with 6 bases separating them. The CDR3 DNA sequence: TGCGCCAGCAGCCAGGGGGCTAGCAATCAGCCCCAGCATTTT. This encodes CASSQGASNQPQHF.

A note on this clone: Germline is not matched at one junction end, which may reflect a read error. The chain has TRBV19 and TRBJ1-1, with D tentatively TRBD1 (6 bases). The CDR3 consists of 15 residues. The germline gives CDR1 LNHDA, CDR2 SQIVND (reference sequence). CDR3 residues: CASSIQQGVKTEAFF. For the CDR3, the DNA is TGTGCCAGTAGTATTCAACAGGGCGTGAAGACTGAAGCTTTCTTT.

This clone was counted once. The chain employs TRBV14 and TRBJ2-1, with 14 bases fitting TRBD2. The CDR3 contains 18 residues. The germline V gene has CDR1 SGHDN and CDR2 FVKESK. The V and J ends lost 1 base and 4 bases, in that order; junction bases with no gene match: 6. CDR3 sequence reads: CASSQGLAGGRLYNEQFF. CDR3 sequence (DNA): TGTGCCAGCAGCCAAGGACTAGCGGGAGGGCGCCTTTACAATGAGCAGTTCTTC.

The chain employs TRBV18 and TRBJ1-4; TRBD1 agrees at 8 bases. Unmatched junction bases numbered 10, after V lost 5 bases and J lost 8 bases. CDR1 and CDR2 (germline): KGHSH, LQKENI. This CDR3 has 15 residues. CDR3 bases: TGTGCCAGCTCATTCTACAGGGGGTTGCGGGAAAAACTGTTTTTT. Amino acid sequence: CASSFYRGLREKLFF.

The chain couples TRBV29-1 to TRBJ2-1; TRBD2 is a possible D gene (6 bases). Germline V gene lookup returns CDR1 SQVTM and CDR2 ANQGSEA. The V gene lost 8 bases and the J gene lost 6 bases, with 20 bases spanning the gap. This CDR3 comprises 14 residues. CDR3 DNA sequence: TGCAGCCCCGGCAGCCGGACTAAGATCAATGAGCAGTTCTTC. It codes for CSPGSRTKINEQFF.

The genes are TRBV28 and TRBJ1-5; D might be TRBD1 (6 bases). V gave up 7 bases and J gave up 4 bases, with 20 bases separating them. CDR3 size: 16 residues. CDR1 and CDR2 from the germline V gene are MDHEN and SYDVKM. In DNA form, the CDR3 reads TGTGCCAGCAACGGTTGGGGGGGGCGGCAGAATCAGCCCCAGCATTTT. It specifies CASNGWGGRQNQPQHF.

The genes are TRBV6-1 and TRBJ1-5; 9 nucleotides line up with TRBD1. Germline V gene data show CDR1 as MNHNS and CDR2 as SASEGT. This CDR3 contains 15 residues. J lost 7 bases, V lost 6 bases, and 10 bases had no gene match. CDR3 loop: CASSKITGGGQPQHF. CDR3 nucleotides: TGTGCCAGCAGCAAGATAACAGGGGGCGGACAGCCCCAGCATTTT.

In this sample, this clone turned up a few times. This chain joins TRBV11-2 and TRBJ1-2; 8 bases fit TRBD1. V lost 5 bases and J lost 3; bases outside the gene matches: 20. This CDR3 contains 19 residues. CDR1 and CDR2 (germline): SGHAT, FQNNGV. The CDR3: CASSETDRVIPGLDYGYTF. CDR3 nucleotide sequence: TGTGCCAGCAGCGAGACGGACAGGGTGATTCCGGGGCTGGACTATGGCTACACCTTC. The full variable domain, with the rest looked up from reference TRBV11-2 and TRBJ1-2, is EAGVAQSPRYKIIEKRQSVAFWCNPISGHATLYWYQQILGQGPKLLIQFQNNGVVDDSQLPKDRFSAERLKGVDSTLKIQPAKLEDSAVYLCASSETDRVIPGLDYGYTFGSGTRLTVV.

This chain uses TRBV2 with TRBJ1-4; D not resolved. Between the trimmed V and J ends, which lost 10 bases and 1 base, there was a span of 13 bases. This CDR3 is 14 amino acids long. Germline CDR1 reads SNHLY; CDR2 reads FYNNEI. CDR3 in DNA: TGTGCCACCGCGGGAGAAATAACTAATGAAAAACTGTTTTTT. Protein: CATAGEITNEKLFF.

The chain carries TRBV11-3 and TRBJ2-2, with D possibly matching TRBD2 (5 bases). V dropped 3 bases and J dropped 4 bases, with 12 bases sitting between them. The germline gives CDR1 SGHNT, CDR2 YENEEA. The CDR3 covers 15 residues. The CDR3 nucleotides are TGTGCCAGCAGCTTGACTACGATTGGCACCGGGGAGCTGTTTTTT. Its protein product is CASSLTTIGTGELFF.

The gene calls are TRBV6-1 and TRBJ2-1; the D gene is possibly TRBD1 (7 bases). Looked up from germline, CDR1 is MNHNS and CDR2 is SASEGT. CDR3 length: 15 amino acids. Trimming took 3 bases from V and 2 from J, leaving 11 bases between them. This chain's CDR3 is CASSDPGGTYNEQFF. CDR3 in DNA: TGTGCCAGCAGTGACCCAGGGGGGACCTACAATGAGCAGTTCTTC.

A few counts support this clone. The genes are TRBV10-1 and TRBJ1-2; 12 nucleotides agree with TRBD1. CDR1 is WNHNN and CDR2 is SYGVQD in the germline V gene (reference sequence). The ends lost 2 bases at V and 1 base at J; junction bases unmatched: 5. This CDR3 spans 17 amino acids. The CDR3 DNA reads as TGCGCCAGCAGTGAGGGGACAGGGGGCTGGTATAACTATGGCTACACCTTC. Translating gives CASSEGTGGWYNYGYTF.

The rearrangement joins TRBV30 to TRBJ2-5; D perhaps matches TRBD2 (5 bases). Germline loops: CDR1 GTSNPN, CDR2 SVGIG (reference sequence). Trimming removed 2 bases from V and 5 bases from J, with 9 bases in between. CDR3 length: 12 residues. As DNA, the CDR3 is TGTGCCTGGAGTAGGCCGGGGGAGACCCAGTACTTC. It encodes CAWSRPGETQYF. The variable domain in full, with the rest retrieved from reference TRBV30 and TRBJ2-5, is SQTIHQWPATLVQPVGSPLSLECTVEGTSNPNLYWYRQAAGRGLQLLFYSVGIGQISSEVPQNLSASRPQDRQFILSSKKLLLSDSGFYLCAWSRPGETQYFGPGTRLLVL.

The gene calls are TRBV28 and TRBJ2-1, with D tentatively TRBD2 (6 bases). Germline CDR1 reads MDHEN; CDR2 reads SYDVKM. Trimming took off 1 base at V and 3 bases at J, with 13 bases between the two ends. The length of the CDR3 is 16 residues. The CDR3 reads CASSLSSGGGYNEQFF. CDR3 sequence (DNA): TGTGCCAGCAGTTTATCCTCCGGGGGAGGCTACAATGAGCAGTTCTTC.

CDR3: CASSEFSGGQETQYF. The CDR3 nucleotides are TGTGCCAGCAGTGAGTTTAGCGGGGGTCAAGAGACCCAGTACTTC. The chain joins TRBV25-1 to TRBJ2-5; 9 nucleotides align to TRBD2. CDR3 length equals 15 residues. Unmatched junction bases numbered 4, after V lost 3 bases and J lost 2 bases. In germline, CDR1 is MGHDK, CDR2 SYGVNS.

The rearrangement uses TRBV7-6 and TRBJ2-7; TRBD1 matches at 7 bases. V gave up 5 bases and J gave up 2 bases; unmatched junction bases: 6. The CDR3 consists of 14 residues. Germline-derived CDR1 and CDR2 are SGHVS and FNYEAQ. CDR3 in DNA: TGTGCCAGCAGCCTGGGACAGAATCCCTACGAGCAGTACTTC. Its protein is CASSLGQNPYEQYF.